This T cell receptor beta chain is from a study of identical twins. The study's findings and limits: Potential partial confounding of zero-insertion analyses by invariant MAIT and iNKT cells was noted. With beta out-of-frame sequences, excess sharing by twins was weaker.

Template switching added a universal primer site; cDNA carried unique molecular identifiers. Each CDR3 protein gets one entry after TCRdb re-called the 5' RACE reads with MiXCR. The sample shows approximately 630,000 distinct CDR3 sequences, less than 9% of them seen only once. This CDR3 has 14 amino acids. Germline CDR1 reads MDHEN; CDR2 reads SYDVKM. Losses at the gene ends were 7 bases for V and 0 bases for J; bases not matched to a gene: 5. In this sample, this clonotype turned up many times. The antigen remains undetermined. These same records also appear under a second study, on yellow fever vaccine responses in identical twins. Per that study: Twins reportedly appeared to share part of their vaccine T cell response while keeping part individual.

Sample: PBMCs. The TCR was taken from a woman in her late teens or twenties in good health. This chain links TRBV28 with TRBJ2-7, with TRBD1 matching over 8 bases. CDR3 amino acids: CASKPTGVSYEQYV. CDR3 in DNA: TGTGCCAGCAAACCGACAGGGGTCTCCTACGAGCAGTACGTC.